Here is one T cell receptor (beta chain) with its context. Its antigen is undetermined. The CDR3 end falls 3 residues outside the read, so it is completed with the germline J gene. This sample was included in a study of T cells in women clearing cervical HPV infection. Across the study: With HLA typing for only a few women, HLA confounding remains possible.

General study findings and limits: Combining TCR richness with V gene abundances gave approximately 0.84 AUC. Richness differences could reflect unmeasured T-cell content per sample.

Clones were read by immunoSEQ multiplex PCR, and TCRdb kept only the in-frame ones, dropping some. Recorded here are approximately 41,000 clones; the top ten clones represent 7.6%. MY09/MY11 PCR detected cervical HPV DNA; dot-blot assigned genotypes. This CDR3 has 18 residues. V shed 5 bases and J 0 bases; nucleotides not matched to a gene: 9. CDR1 and CDR2 (germline): MDHEN, SYDVKM. This chain uses TRBV28 with TRBJ2-6; the match to TRBD2 covers 8 bases. Sequenced sample: blood buffy coat. The clonotype originates from a woman aged 18 to 75 with a cervical HPV16 infection that either progressed to CIN3+ or cleared (not recorded which). CDR3 DNA, as far as it was read: TGTGCCAGCAGTGCAGCGGGGGCAGGCGGCTCTGGGGCCAACGTC. Translated, it gives CASSAAGAGGSGANV. From start to end, the CDR3 is CASSAAGAGGSGANVLTF.